This entry describes one TCR beta chain. The data are from a study of T cells in localized non-small cell lung cancer. The assay was immunoSEQ multiplex PCR, and TCRdb's table has in-frame clones only and misses some. The profile shows 2,500 or so clones, around 33% of them singletons. The CDR3 runs 13 residues. The V end lost 1 base, the J end lost 5 bases, and 7 bases lay between the germline ends. CDR1 SGHDN and CDR2 FVKESK come from the germline V gene. The chain uses TRBV14 and TRBJ2-3, with TRBD2 as a possible D gene (6 bases). The sample was lung tumor tissue, taken before any cancer treatment. This clonotype was obtained from a female donor aged 60 or older with stage II squamous cell lung carcinoma. The CDR3 protein is CASSQVGGDTQYF. In DNA form, the CDR3 reads TGTGCCAGCAGCCAAGTGGGAGGAGATACGCAGTATTTT.